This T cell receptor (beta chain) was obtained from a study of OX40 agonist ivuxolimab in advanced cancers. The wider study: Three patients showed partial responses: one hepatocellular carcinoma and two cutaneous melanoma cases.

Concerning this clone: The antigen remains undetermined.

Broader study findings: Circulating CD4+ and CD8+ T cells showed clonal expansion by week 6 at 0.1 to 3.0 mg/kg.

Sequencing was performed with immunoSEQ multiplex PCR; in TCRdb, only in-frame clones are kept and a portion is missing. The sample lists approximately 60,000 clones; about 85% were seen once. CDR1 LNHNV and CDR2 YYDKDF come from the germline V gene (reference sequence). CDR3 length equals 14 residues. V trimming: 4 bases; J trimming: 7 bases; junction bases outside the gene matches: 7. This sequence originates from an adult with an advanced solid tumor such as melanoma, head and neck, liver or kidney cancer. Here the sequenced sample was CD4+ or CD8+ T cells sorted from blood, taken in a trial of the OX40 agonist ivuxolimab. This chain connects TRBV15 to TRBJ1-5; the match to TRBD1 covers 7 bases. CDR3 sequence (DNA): TGTGCCACCAGCACAGAGACAGGGCCCCAGCCCCAGCATTTT. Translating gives CATSTETGPQPQHF.